The source of this TCR beta chain is a study of T cells in Graves' hyperthyroidism and ophthalmopathy. V was pared by 5 bases and J by 6 bases, with 12 bases between. Germline lookup yields CDR1 SGHDT and CDR2 YYEEEE. This CDR3 has 13 amino acids. This clonotype came up a few times. There were TCR beta CDR3 regions amplified from RNA transcripts. During a first-round RT-PCR of the TCR CDR3, the HTBI primer set was used. TCRdb itself ran the multiplex PCR reads through MiXCR, one entry per CDR3 protein. The table records over 650,000 distinct CDR3 sequences, 16% of them present only once. The rearrangement joins TRBV5-6 to TRBJ2-1; D is uncertain. The sequenced sample was blood. This sequence originates from a man between 18 and 35 years old with Graves' hyperthyroidism. The CDR3 region is CASSFGPPNEQFF. The CDR3 DNA is TGTGCCAGCAGTTTTGGCCCCCCCAATGAGCAGTTCTTC.